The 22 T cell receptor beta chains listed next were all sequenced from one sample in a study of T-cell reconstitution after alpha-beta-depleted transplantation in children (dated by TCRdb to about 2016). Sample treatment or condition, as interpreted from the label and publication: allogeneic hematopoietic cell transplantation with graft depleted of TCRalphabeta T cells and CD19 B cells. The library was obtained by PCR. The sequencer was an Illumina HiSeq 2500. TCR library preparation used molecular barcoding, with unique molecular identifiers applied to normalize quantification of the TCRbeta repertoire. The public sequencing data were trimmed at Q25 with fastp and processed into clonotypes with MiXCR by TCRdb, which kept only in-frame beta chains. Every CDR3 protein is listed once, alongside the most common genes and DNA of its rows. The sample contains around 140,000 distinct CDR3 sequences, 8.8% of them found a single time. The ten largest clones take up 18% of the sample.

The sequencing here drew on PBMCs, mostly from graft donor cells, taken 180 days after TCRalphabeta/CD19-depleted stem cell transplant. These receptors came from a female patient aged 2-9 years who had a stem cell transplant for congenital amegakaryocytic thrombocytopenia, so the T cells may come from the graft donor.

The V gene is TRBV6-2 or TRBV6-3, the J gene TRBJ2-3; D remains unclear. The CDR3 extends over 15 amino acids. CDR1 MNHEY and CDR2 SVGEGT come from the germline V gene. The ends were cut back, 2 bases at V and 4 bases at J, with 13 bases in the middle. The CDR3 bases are TGTGCCAGCAGTTACGGGCAGGTGCTACCAGATACGCAGTATTTT. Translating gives CASSYGQVLPDTQYF.

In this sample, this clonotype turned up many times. The CDR3 loop is CASTYSGTWGQFF. The CDR3 DNA is TGTGCCAGCACCTATTCCGGGACATGGGGGCAGTTCTTC. This chain joins TRBV28 and TRBJ2-1; tentative D call: TRBD1 (6 bases). The CDR3 runs to 13 residues. The V gene's germline CDR1 is MDHEN and CDR2 SYDVKM. V shed 7 bases and J shed 12 bases, with 19 bases lying between them. Drawing the rest from reference TRBV28 and TRBJ2-1, the complete variable domain is DVKVTQSSRYLVKRTGEKVFLECVQDMDHENMFWYRQDPGLGLRLIYFSYDVKMKEKGDIPEGYSVSREKKERFSLILESASTNQTSMYLCASTYSGTWGQFFGPGTRLTVL.

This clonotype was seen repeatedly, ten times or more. CDR3 residues: CASSPGFHNEQFF. The DNA for the CDR3 is TGTGCCAGCTCACCGGGTTTCCACAATGAGCAGTTCTTC. The gene calls are TRBV18 and TRBJ2-1; D ambiguous. The germline gives CDR1 KGHSH, CDR2 LQKENI. This CDR3 has 13 residues. The V end was cut by 3 bases, the J end by 5 bases, with 8 bases between.

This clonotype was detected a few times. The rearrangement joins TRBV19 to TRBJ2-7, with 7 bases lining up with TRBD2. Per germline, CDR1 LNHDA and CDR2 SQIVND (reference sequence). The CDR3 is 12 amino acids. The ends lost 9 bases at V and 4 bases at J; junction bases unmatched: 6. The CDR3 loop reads CASGRTLYEQYF. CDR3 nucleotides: TGTGCCAGCGGGAGGACGCTATACGAGCAGTACTTC.

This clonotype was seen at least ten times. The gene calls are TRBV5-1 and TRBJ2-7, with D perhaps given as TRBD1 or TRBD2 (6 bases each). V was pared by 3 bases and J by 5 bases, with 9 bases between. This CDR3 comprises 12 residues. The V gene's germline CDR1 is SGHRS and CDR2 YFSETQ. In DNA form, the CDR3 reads TGCGCCAGCAGCTCCGGGGGCGACGAGCAGTACTTC. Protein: CASSSGGDEQYF.

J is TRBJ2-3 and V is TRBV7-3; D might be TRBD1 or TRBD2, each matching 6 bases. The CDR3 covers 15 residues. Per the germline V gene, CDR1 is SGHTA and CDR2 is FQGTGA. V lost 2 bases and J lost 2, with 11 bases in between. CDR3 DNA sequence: TGTGCCAGCAGCTTAGAGGGGGGACTCACAGATACGCAGTATTTT. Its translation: CASSLEGGLTDTQYF.

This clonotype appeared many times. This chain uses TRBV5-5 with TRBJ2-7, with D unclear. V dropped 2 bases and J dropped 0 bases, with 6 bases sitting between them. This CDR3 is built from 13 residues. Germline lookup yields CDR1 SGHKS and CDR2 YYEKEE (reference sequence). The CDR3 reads CASSLMSSYEQYF. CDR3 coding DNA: TGTGCCAGCAGCTTAATGTCCTCCTACGAGCAGTACTTC.

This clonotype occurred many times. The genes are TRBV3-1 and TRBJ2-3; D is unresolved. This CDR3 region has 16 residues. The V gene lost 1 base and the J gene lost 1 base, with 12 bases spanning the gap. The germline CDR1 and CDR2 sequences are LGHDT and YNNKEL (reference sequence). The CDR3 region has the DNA TGTGCCAGCAGCCAAGGACCTGCCCGGGGCACAGATACGCAGTATTTT. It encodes CASSQGPARGTDTQYF.

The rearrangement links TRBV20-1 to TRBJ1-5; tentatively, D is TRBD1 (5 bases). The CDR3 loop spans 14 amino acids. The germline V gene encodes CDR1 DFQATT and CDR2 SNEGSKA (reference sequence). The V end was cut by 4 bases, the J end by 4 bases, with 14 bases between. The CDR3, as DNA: TGCAGTGCTACCACCACCGGGGGTAATCAGCCCCAGCATTTT. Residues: CSATTTGGNQPQHF.

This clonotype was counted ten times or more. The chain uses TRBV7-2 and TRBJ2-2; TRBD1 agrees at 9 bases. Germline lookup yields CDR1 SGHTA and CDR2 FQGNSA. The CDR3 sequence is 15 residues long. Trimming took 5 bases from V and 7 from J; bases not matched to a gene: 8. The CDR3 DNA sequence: TGTGCCAGCAGCAAACGGACAGGGGTTGGCGGGGAGCTGTTTTTT. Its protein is CASSKRTGVGGELFF.

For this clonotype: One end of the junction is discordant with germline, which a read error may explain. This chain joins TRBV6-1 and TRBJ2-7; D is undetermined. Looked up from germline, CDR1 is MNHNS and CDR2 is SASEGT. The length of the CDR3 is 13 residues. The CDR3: CASIGDSSYDQYF. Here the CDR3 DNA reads TGTGCCAGCATTGGTGATAGCTCCTACGACCAGTACTTC.

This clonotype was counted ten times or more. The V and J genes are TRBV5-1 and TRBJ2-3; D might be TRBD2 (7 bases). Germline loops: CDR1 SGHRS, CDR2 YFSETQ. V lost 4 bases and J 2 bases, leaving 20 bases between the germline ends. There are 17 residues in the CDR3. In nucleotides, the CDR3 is TGCGCCAGCAGCACCACCTCCGGGGGGCGGACCACAGATACGCAGTATTTT. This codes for CASSTTSGGRTTDTQYF.

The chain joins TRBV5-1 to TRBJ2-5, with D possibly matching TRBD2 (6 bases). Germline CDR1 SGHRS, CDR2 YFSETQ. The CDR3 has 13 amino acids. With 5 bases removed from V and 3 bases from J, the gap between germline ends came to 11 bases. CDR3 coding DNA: TGCGCCAGCAGAGGTGGAGGGAAAGAGACCCAGTACTTC. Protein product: CASRGGGKETQYF. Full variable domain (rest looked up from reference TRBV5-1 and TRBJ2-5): KAGVTQTPRYLIKTRGQQVTLSCSPISGHRSVSWYQQTPGQGLQFLFEYFSETQRNKGNFPGRFSGRQFSNSRSEMNVSTLELGDSALYLCASRGGGKETQYFGPGTRLLVL.

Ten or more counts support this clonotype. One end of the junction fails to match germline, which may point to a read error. CDR3 region: CASSLAGGLSYEQYF. Written as DNA, the CDR3 is TGCGCCAGCAGCTTGGCCGGGGGCCTTTCCTACGAGCAGTACTTC. J is TRBJ2-7 and V is TRBV7-2; D possibly uses TRBD1 or TRBD2 (6 bases each). The CDR3 loop spans 15 amino acids. From germline, CDR1 is SGHTA and CDR2 FQGNSA.

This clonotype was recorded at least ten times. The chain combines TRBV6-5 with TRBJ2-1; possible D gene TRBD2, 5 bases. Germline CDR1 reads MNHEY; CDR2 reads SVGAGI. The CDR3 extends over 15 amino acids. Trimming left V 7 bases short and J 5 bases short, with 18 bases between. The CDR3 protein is CASTPLASPHNEQFF. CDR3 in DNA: TGTGCCAGCACTCCCTTAGCGTCGCCCCACAATGAGCAGTTCTTC.

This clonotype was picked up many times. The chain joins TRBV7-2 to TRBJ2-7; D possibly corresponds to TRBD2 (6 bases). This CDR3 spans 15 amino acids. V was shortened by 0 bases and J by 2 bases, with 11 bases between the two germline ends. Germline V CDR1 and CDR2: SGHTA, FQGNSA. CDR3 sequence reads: CASSLALATTYEQYF. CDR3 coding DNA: TGTGCCAGCAGCTTAGCTCTAGCGACAACCTACGAGCAGTACTTC.

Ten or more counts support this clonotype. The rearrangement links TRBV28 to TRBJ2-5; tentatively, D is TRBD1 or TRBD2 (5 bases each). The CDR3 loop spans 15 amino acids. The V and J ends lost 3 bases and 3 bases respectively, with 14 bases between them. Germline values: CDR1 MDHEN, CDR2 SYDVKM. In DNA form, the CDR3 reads TGTGCCAGCAGTTTTTACCTCAGAGGGGAAGAGACCCAGTACTTC. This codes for CASSFYLRGEETQYF.

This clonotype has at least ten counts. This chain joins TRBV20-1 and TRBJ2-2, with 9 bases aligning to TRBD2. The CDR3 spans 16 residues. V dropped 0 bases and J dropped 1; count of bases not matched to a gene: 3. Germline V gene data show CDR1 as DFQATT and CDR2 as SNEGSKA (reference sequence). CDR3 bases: TGCAGTGCTAGAGATCGAGCGGGGGGGAACACCGGGGAGCTGTTTTTT. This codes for CSARDRAGGNTGELFF.

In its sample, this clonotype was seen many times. This CDR3 is CASSLALAGGQFYNEQFF. The CDR3 DNA is TGCGCCAGCAGCTTGGCGCTAGCGGGGGGGCAATTCTACAATGAGCAGTTCTTC. The chain uses TRBV5-1 and TRBJ2-1; TRBD2 matches at 12 bases. The CDR3 spans 18 residues. The J segment lost 3 bases and the V segment lost 0 bases, leaving 7 bases of the junction unmatched. Germline V lookup: CDR1 SGHRS, CDR2 YFSETQ.

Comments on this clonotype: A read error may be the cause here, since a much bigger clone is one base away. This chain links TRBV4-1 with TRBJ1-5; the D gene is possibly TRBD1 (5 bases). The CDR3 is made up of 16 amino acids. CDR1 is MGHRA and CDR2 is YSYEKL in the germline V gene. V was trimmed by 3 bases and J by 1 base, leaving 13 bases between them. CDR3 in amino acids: CASSHGRGGSNQPQHF. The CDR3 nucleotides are TGCGCCAGCAGCCATGGTCGGGGCGGGAGCAATCAGCCCCAGCATTTT.

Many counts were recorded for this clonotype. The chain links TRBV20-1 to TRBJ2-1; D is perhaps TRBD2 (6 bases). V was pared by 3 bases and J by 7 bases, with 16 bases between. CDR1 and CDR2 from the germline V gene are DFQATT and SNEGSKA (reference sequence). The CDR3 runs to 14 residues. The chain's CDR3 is CSASGAGPFNEQFF. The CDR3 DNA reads TGCAGTGCTAGTGGCGCGGGACCTTTTAATGAGCAGTTCTTC.

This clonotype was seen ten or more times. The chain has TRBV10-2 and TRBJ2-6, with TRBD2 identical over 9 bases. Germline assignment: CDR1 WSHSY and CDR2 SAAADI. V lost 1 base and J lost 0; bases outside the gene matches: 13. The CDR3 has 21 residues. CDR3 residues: CASSEWGDERGAISGANVLTF. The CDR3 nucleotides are TGCGCCAGCAGTGAGTGGGGGGATGAGCGGGGGGCCATCTCTGGGGCCAACGTCCTGACTTTC.